The source of this T cell receptor beta chain is a study of blood T cell repertoires in COVID-19 (dated by TCRdb to the early 2020s). For the wider study: The collaborator samples originated in the United States, Italy and Spain and spanned the acute and convalescent phases of COVID-19. The prospective study material was composed of cDNA or gDNA derived from T cells, B-cell-depleted T cells, or PBMCs. Deeply sampled blood TCRbeta repertoires from subjects exposed to, actively infected with, or recovered from COVID-19 were included in the dataset. The repertoires were released in a freely available public database intended as a resource for research on the immune response to SARS-CoV-2. Samples came from the ongoing ImmuneRACE study (first 160 participants) plus 1,254 subjects from 6 global collaborators. The sample metadata nearly always contained a de-identified subject ID, COVID-19 status, age in years and sex. HLA class I and class II types, where available, came from metadata supplied by the sample provider rather than from assay-based typing.

V is cut by 2 bases and J by 9 bases, and the space between the germline ends is 11 bases. The CDR3 spans 14 residues, from the cysteine through the phenylalanine. CDR3 DNA only is kept here, 42 bases in frame from base 1. The germline V gene specifies MDHEN as CDR1 and SYDVKM as CDR2. The collaborating institutions used their own protocols to collect whole blood in K2EDTA tubes. For TCRbeta analysis, collaborators shipped samples as frozen whole blood, isolated PBMCs, or DNA extracted from either of those sample types. TCRbeta CDR3 regions were amplified from genomic DNA by means of the immunoSEQ Assay, a bias-controlled multiplex PCR. The paper's data handling went like this. Nucleated cell counts per sample were estimated from amplification of reference gene primers within the assay. To quantify the absolute abundance of each unique TCRbeta CDR3 rearrangement, sequence reads were collapsed and filtered. Productive Simpson clonality was computed per sample as the square root of Simpson's diversity index over productive rearrangements. Sourced from immuneACCESS, this table was stored by TCRdb with only in-frame sequences that have V and J called. A share of the clones is absent; for the studies checked, an unresolved V gene accounts for under half, and the remainder has no known explanation. V and J calls and clone size are those listed in that table; D and trimming were worked out from the DNA. The sample table lists 55,000 to 95,000 clones, roughly 80% of them with a count of one. The ten largest clonotypes hold 20% to 25% of the sample.

As concerns this clone: It has no known antigen specificity. The input lacks base qualities; no much larger clone sits a single base away.

What the research found in general, with its limitations: The quantity of clinical and demographic metadata differed by source and by participant and was supplied without curation.

The source material was peripheral blood. The rearranged segments are TRBV28 and TRBJ1-6; a weak D assignment points to TRBD1 (6 bases agree). The sequence was obtained from a woman between 70 and 85 years old with acute or convalescent COVID-19. The nucleotides read TGTGCCAGCAGTTTAAGCAGGGGCACTTCACCCCTCCACTTT. Its protein is CASSLSRGTSPLHF.